This T cell receptor (beta chain) emerged from a study of shared T cell receptors in the human thymus. Generated by immunoSEQ multiplex PCR, the TCRdb table keeps only in-frame clones and is missing some. The profile covers some 400,000 clones, with more than 85% appearing a single time and approximately 0.02% taken by the ten largest. The CDR3 runs to 17 residues. The J segment lost 7 bases and the V segment lost 0 bases, leaving 12 bases of the junction unmatched. Germline V gene lookup returns CDR1 WNHNN and CDR2 SYGVQD (reference sequence). V gene TRBV10-1 combines with J gene TRBJ1-5; TRBD1 matches at 7 bases. Sequenced sample: thymocytes. The sequence came from a human donor. The CDR3 sequence is CASSESKGETGVQPQHF. Here the CDR3 DNA reads TGCGCCAGCAGTGAGTCGAAAGGGGAAACAGGGGTGCAGCCCCAGCATTTT.